The 7 T cell receptor beta chains reported below all come from one sample, sequenced in a study of Ad26.COV2.S vaccination and SARS-CoV-2 variants. The treatment was: around 19 received Ad26.COV2.S at low or high dose, single or two shots; several received placebo; per-sample allocation not given. Sample collection was performed on day 63 after the first vaccine or placebo injection. The assay was immunoSEQ multiplex PCR, and TCRdb's table has in-frame clones only and misses some. This sample yields some 390,000 clones, of which roughly 90% are seen a single time; over 1.5% belongs to the top ten. The input for sequencing was peripheral blood, taken in a trial of Ad26.COV2.S vaccine versus placebo. The origin of the receptors is a person between 18 and 60 years old who received the Ad26.COV2.S COVID-19 vaccine or a placebo.

The chain is built from TRBV6-2 or TRBV6-3 and TRBJ2-7, with D uncertain. There are 15 residues in the CDR3. Trimming shortened V by 6 bases and J by 1 base, and 16 bases separated the two germline ends. Germline-derived CDR1 and CDR2 are MNHEY and SVGEGT. Here the CDR3 DNA reads TGTGCCAGCAGGTACGGAGTGGGCGAATCCTACGAGCAGTACTTC. Amino acids: CASRYGVGESYEQYF.

The chain employs TRBV7-9 and TRBJ1-3, with D maybe TRBD1 (5 bases). V gave up 5 bases and J gave up 4 bases, with 15 bases separating them. The germline CDR1 and CDR2 sequences are SEHNR and FQNEAQ (reference sequence). The CDR3 contains 15 residues. In DNA, the CDR3 is TGTGCCAGCAGCCCAGGAGGAGGGGTCGGAAACACCATATATTTT. It is translated as CASSPGGGVGNTIYF.

The CDR3 DNA reads TGCGCCAGCAGCCAAGCCCTAGCGGGACGTCCTCCCTACGAGCAGTACTTC. Protein product: CASSQALAGRPPYEQYF. The genes are TRBV4-1 and TRBJ2-7, with TRBD2 matching over 9 bases. The germline CDR1 and CDR2 sequences are MGHRA and YSYEKL. V lost 1 base and J lost 2; bases outside the gene matches: 9. The CDR3 is 17 amino acids.

The chain joins TRBV2 to TRBJ1-2; the D is unclear. The CDR3 has 13 amino acids. Germline V gene sequence: CDR1 SNHLY, CDR2 FYNNEI. V shed 4 bases and J shed 1 base, with 7 bases lying between them. The CDR3 DNA reads TGTGCCAGCAGTGGGGCCGTTAACTATGGCTACACCTTC. Translating gives CASSGAVNYGYTF.

This chain links TRBV5-4 with TRBJ2-1, with TRBD1 matching over 9 bases. The CDR3 totals 16 residues. Trimming cost V 2 bases and J 3 bases; bases outside gene matches: 6. Germline CDR1 SGHNT, CDR2 YYREEE (reference sequence). Here the CDR3 DNA reads TGTGCCAGCAGCTTAGCGACAGGGGGTTTCTACAATGAGCAGTTCTTC. Its protein is CASSLATGGFYNEQFF.

The chain links TRBV28 to TRBJ2-3; D is possibly TRBD1 or TRBD2 (5 bases each). Trimming removed 5 bases from V and 6 bases from J, with 15 bases in between. This CDR3 is built from 14 residues. CDR1 is MDHEN and CDR2 is SYDVKM in the germline V gene. In DNA form, the CDR3 reads TGTGCCAGCAGTCTGCCGGGACCAACCGATACGCAGTATTTT. Protein sequence: CASSLPGPTDTQYF.

The rearrangement joins TRBV7-2 to TRBJ2-3; D not resolved. This CDR3 has 13 amino acids. Germline V gene lookup returns CDR1 SGHTA and CDR2 FQGNSA. V was trimmed by 11 bases and J by 4 bases, leaving 16 bases between them. CDR3 in DNA: TGTGCCTCACGACCAGTCCGCGCAGATACGCAGTATTTT. It is translated as CASRPVRADTQYF.